The rows below give T cell receptor beta chains drawn from one sample of a study of Tregs in tolerant kidney transplant recipients. Measured with immunoSEQ multiplex PCR; TCRdb has only the in-frame clones, and not every one. The profile shows under 300,000 clones, about 86% of them singletons. The sample taken for sequencing was CD4+ T cells from blood. Receptors were obtained from a human donor in good health. Each CDR3 is given with its conserved first and last residue.

v_call	j_call	cdr3_aa
TRBV13	TRBJ2-1	CASSSRTSGGYGDEQFF
TRBV6-5	TRBJ2-5	CASSYQGLAGGKTQYF
TRBV5-1	TRBJ2-1	CASSLEASGRYYNEQFF
TRBV10-3	TRBJ2-7	CAISEVGYEQYF
TRBV2	TRBJ2-3	CASREGTGNTDTQYF
TRBV19	TRBJ2-7	CASSGGTGGYPYEQYF
TRBV7-9	TRBJ1-5	CASSHQGRDQPQHF
TRBV6-5	TRBJ1-5	CASRRASTQPQHF
TRBV11-3	TRBJ2-2	CASSLDGTETGELFF
TRBV6-5	TRBJ2-3	CASRRGLTDTQYF
TRBV23-1	TRBJ1-2	CASSPGEGSSSNYGYTF
TRBV11-2	TRBJ2-7	CASSLDPMGQGGEQYF
TRBV7-9	TRBJ2-3	CAPEHGTTDTQYF
TRBV29-1	TRBJ2-1	CSVDGGARAYNEQFF
TRBV7-3	TRBJ2-5	CASSLTSSGGASQTQYF